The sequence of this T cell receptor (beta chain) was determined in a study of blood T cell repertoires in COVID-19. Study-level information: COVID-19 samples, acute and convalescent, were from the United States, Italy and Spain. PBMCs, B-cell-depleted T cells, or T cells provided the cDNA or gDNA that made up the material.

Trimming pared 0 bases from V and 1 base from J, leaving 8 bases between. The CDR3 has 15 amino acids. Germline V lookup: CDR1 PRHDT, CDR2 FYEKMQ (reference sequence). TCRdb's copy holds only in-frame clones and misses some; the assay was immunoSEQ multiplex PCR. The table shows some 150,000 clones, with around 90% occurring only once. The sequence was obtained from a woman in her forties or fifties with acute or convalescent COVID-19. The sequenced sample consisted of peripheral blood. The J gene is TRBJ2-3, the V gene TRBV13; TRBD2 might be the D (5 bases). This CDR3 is CASSLGLVGTDTQYF. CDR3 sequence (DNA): TGTGCCAGCAGCTTAGGACTAGTCGGCACAGATACGCAGTATTTT.